A single sample gave rise to the 7 T cell receptor beta chains below, sequenced in a study of cytomegalovirus exposure and HLA in healthy donors. The PCR contained 60 Vbeta and 13 Jbeta primers. The assay was immunoSEQ multiplex PCR, and TCRdb's table has in-frame clones only and misses some. Of roughly 160,000 clones in the sample, roughly four fifths were seen once. Sequencing was done on a sample of PBMCs. The source is a man aged 55 to 70 in good health and CMV-seronegative.

This clone was picked up one time. The V gene is TRBV12-5, the J gene TRBJ1-2, with TRBD1 identical over 7 bases. Germline values: CDR1 LGHNT, CDR2 FRNRAP. There are 15 residues in the CDR3. Germline trimming cut 1 base from V and 5 bases from J; bases unmatched to any gene: 7. The CDR3 coding sequence is TGTGCTAGTGGTTTGGCCCCCGGGACAGCTTATGGCTACACCTTC. It translates to CASGLAPGTAYGYTF.

The chain has TRBV29-1 and TRBJ2-2; the D is unclear. The V end lost 4 bases, the J end lost 1 base, and 4 bases lay between the germline ends. The CDR3 is 12 residues long. Germline V lookup: CDR1 SQVTM, CDR2 ANQGSEA. The CDR3 spells CSVGGNTGELFF. In nucleotides, the CDR3 is TGCAGCGTTGGAGGGAACACCGGGGAGCTGTTTTTT.

The CDR3, as DNA: TGTGCCAGCAGCTTAGGCGGGGCAACCTACAATGAGCAGTTCTTC. As protein: CASSLGGATYNEQFF. The chain joins TRBV7-2 to TRBJ2-1; D possibly corresponds to TRBD2 (6 bases). The V gene lost 1 base and the J gene lost 2 bases, with 9 bases spanning the gap. Germline V CDR1 and CDR2: SGHTA, FQGNSA. CDR3 size: 15 residues.

Comments on this clone: The sample has other DNA sequences that encode this CDR3 too. The V gene is TRBV4-3, the J gene TRBJ2-2; 11 bases fit TRBD1. CDR1 and CDR2 from the germline V gene are LGHNA and YSLEER. The CDR3 runs to 17 residues. After removal of 3 bases from V and 0 bases from J, the junction contained 3 bases not matched to a gene. Here the CDR3 DNA reads TGCGCCAGCAGCCAGGAGGGACAGGGGGCGAACACCGGGGAGCTGTTTTTT. Protein product: CASSQEGQGANTGELFF.

The chain uses TRBV30 and TRBJ1-5; D is unclear. This CDR3 region has 13 residues. V lost 3 bases and J 4 bases, leaving 10 bases between the germline ends. The germline CDR1 and CDR2 sequences are GTSNPN and SVGIG (reference sequence). For the CDR3, the DNA is TGTGCCTGGAGGTCGCGGGGTAATCAGCCCCAGCATTTT. Encoded protein: CAWRSRGNQPQHF. Full variable domain (rest looked up from reference TRBV30 and TRBJ1-5): SQTIHQWPATLVQPVGSPLSLECTVEGTSNPNLYWYRQAAGRGLQLLFYSVGIGQISSEVPQNLSASRPQDRQFILSSKKLLLSDSGFYLCAWRSRGNQPQHFGDGTRLSIL.

The rearrangement joins TRBV23-1 to TRBJ1-3; D is perhaps TRBD1 (5 bases). TRBV23-1 carries the ORF label, with uncertain function. Trimming cost V 2 bases and J 3 bases, with 14 bases left between them. This CDR3 has 16 amino acids. The CDR3, as DNA: TGCGCCAGCAGTCAAGGGTGTCGGGACTGTGGAAACACCATATATTTT. Protein product: CASSQGCRDCGNTIYF.

The rearrangement joins TRBV2 to TRBJ2-1; TRBD2 matches 11 bases. The CDR3 contains 18 residues. CDR1 SNHLY and CDR2 FYNNEI come from the germline V gene. The V gene end was trimmed by 5 bases and the J gene end by 7 bases; junction bases not matched to a gene: 16. In DNA, the CDR3 is TGTGCCAGCAGTAATATACCCCCCACTAGCGGGAGTGTTAATGAGCAGTTCTTC. Translated, it gives CASSNIPPTSGSVNEQFF.